This record covers a single T cell receptor beta chain. Its antigen is as yet unknown. The CDR3 sequence is 14 residues long. The V and J ends lost 2 bases and 7 bases, in that order; junction bases with no gene match: 6. The germline gives CDR1 SGHRS, CDR2 YFSETQ. 13 Jbeta primers and 60 Vbeta primers were used for the PCR. The data were produced by immunoSEQ multiplex PCR, yet TCRdb's version contains in-frame clones alone and is incomplete. The table lists some 180,000 clones, over 70% of them singletons, with 1.5% to 2% in the top ten. This sample was included in a study of cytomegalovirus exposure and HLA in healthy donors. General study points: Rarity marked most TCR sequences, yet some public TCRs occurred in many donors.

The source material was PBMCs. The source is a middle-aged man in good health and CMV-seropositive. The J gene is TRBJ1-2, the V gene TRBV5-1, with 9 bases matching TRBD1. CDR3 nucleotides: TGCGCCAGCAGCTTACTGACAGGGGGGTCTGGCTACACCTTC. It yields the protein CASSLLTGGSGYTF.